What follows are 25 T cell receptor beta chains derived from one specimen sequenced in a study of beta chain features in type 1 diabetes (dated by TCRdb to 2016 to 2019). Summary of the overall study and its limitations: In all four CD4+ subsets, TCRB CDR3 length was moderately but significantly shorter in type 1 diabetes patients.

The library was produced with the immunoSEQ multiplex PCR assay. All of the isolated RNA was reverse transcribed with the High Capacity cDNA Reverse Transcription Kit, so expressed TCRB transcripts were sequenced. The immuneACCESS repertoire file appears here via TCRdb, limited to in-frame rearrangements. These files lack a portion of the clones; in checked studies, under half of the deficit traces to unresolved V genes, and the cause of the others is not known. The sample includes under 400,000 clones, with around 13% observed a single time. 0.008% to 0.011% of the sample is in the top ten clones. No antigen has been assigned to these receptors. Sequencing was done on a sample of naive CD4+ T cells from blood. Sample cell subset or site, as interpreted from the label and publication: true naive CD4+ T cells. All receptors derive from a woman between 18 and 29 years old with type 1 diabetes.

This clone was seen a few times. V is TRBV5-1 and J is TRBJ2-1; 9 bases line up with TRBD2. The germline V gene has CDR1 SGHRS and CDR2 YFSETQ. V lost 5 bases to trimming and J lost 7 bases; unmatched junction nucleotides: 10. This CDR3 has 15 amino acids. The CDR3 bases are TGCGCCAGCAGGAGCGCTAGCGGGGCCGAGAATGAGCAGTTCTTC. Translated: CASRSASGAENEQFF.

The V call is TRBV19, the J call TRBJ1-2; 7 nucleotides match TRBD1. CDR3 length: 14 residues. Germline CDR1 LNHDA, CDR2 SQIVND (reference sequence). V was clipped by 4 bases and J by 5 bases; unmatched bases: 7. The CDR3 region is CASSNQGVVYGYTF. The CDR3 bases are TGTGCCAGTAGTAATCAGGGGGTGGTGTATGGCTACACCTTC. Supplemented by reference TRBV19 and TRBJ1-2, the full variable domain reads DGGITQSPKYLFRKEGQNVTLSCEQNLNHDAMYWYRQDPGQGLRLIYYSQIVNDFQKGDIAEGYSVSREKKESFPLTVTSAQKNPTAFYLCASSNQGVVYGYTFGSGTRLTVV.

This clone was found a few times. This chain connects TRBV18 to TRBJ1-5; tentative D call: TRBD1 (5 bases). The CDR3 is made up of 14 amino acids. The germline V and J ends were trimmed by 3 bases and 6 bases, with 12 bases remaining between them. Germline CDR1 reads KGHSH; CDR2 reads LQKENI. CDR3 residues: CASSPLQGGQPQHF. The DNA of the CDR3 is TGTGCCAGCTCACCTCTTCAGGGAGGTCAGCCCCAGCATTTT.

A few counts support this clone. The J gene is TRBJ2-6, the V gene TRBV7-8, with TRBD1 identical over 8 bases. The CDR3 sequence is 17 residues long. Germline assignment: CDR1 SGHVS and CDR2 FQNEAQ. Unmatched junction bases numbered 3, after V lost 2 bases and J lost 0 bases. This chain's CDR3 is CASSLSRGHSGANVLTF. CDR3 DNA sequence: TGTGCCAGCAGCTTAAGCAGGGGGCACTCTGGGGCCAACGTCCTGACTTTC.

This clone was found a few times. J is TRBJ1-2 and V is TRBV7-9; 10 bases align to TRBD1. Germline V gene lookup returns CDR1 SEHNR and CDR2 FQNEAQ (reference sequence). This CDR3 is built from 13 residues. The trim removed 5 bases at V and 7 bases at J, leaving 4 bases unmatched. CDR3: CASSAGTGVGYTF. As DNA, the CDR3 is TGTGCCAGCAGCGCAGGGACAGGGGTTGGCTACACCTTC.

For the CDR3, the DNA is TGTGCCAGCAGTTTTTTGCGTCTAGCGGGGGGCTACGAGCAGTACTTC. This sequence encodes CASSFLRLAGGYEQYF. V and J are TRBV28 and TRBJ2-7, with 11 bases matching TRBD2. V lost 3 bases, J lost 3 bases, and 7 bases stayed unmatched. The length of the CDR3 is 16 residues. CDR1 is MDHEN and CDR2 is SYDVKM in the germline V gene.

This chain uses TRBV7-2 with TRBJ2-1; 8 nucleotides match TRBD1. The germline V gene has CDR1 SGHTA and CDR2 FQGNSA. The J segment lost 2 bases and the V segment lost 5 bases, leaving 5 bases of the junction unmatched. This CDR3 has 15 residues. The CDR3 spells CASSRQGIAYNEQFF. The DNA of the CDR3 is TGTGCCAGCAGCCGACAGGGGATCGCCTACAATGAGCAGTTCTTC.

This clone was observed a few times. V and J are TRBV27 and TRBJ2-6; D gene ambiguous. This CDR3 contains 13 residues. Trimming left V 8 bases short and J 0 bases short, with 5 bases between. Germline lookup yields CDR1 MNHEY and CDR2 SMNVEV (reference sequence). The CDR3: CASQNSGANVLTF. The CDR3 bases are TGTGCCAGCCAGAACTCTGGGGCCAACGTCCTGACTTTC. Full variable domain (outside the CDR3, taken from reference TRBV27 and TRBJ2-6): EAQVTQNPRYLITVTGKKLTVTCSQNMNHEYMSWYRQDPGLGLRQIYYSMNVEVTDKGDVPEGYKVSRKEKRNFPLILESPSPNQTSLYFCASQNSGANVLTFGAGSRLTVL.

In its sample, this clone was seen a few times. The J gene is TRBJ1-2, the V gene TRBV4-2; D remains ambiguous. The CDR3 has 14 residues. From germline, CDR1 is LGHNA and CDR2 YNFKEQ. V lost 1 base and J 4 bases, leaving 10 bases between the germline ends. The CDR3 DNA is TGTGCCAGCAGCCAAGGAACGGGTGGCTATGGCTACACCTTC. Protein sequence: CASSQGTGGYGYTF.

V usage is TRBV4-1 and J usage is TRBJ2-7, with 7 bases lining up with TRBD1. Germline assignment: CDR1 MGHRA and CDR2 YSYEKL. CDR3 length: 15 amino acids. Trimming cost V 0 bases and J 12 bases; bases outside gene matches: 14. In DNA form, the CDR3 reads TGCGCCAGCAGCCAAGAGGGACAGACACCAACCCCGCGGTACTTC. Its translation: CASSQEGQTPTPRYF.

The chain employs TRBV9 and TRBJ1-1, with D perhaps matching TRBD1 (6 bases). V was trimmed by 3 bases and J by 0 bases, leaving 15 bases between them. This CDR3 is built from 16 residues. Germline CDR1 and CDR2: SGDLS and YYNGEE. The CDR3 coding sequence is TGTGCCAGCAGCGAGCCGACAGGAGGAATGAACACTGAAGCTTTCTTT. It codes for CASSEPTGGMNTEAFF.

The chain recombines TRBV25-1 with TRBJ1-2, with TRBD1 as a possible D gene (5 bases). This CDR3 region has 13 residues. From germline, CDR1 is MGHDK and CDR2 SYGVNS. Trimming cost V 1 base and J 7 bases, with 10 bases left between them. The CDR3 DNA reads as TGTGCCAGCAGTGAATTCAGGGAGGCTGGCTACACCTTC. Protein product: CASSEFREAGYTF.

In this sample, this clone turned up a few times. CDR3 region: CASSPPPGREHTGELFF. The CDR3 coding sequence is TGTGCCAGCAGCCCCCCTCCGGGGCGGGAACACACCGGGGAGCTGTTTTTT. The genes are TRBV4-2 and TRBJ2-2; D might be TRBD2 (6 bases). V was shortened by 4 bases and J by 3 bases, with 18 bases between the two germline ends. This CDR3 has 17 amino acids. CDR1 is LGHNA and CDR2 is YNFKEQ in the germline V gene.

The V and J genes are TRBV5-1 and TRBJ2-1, with TRBD1 matching 8 bases. The CDR3 has 15 residues. V trimming: 0 bases; J trimming: 7 bases; junction bases outside the gene matches: 6. CDR1 is SGHRS and CDR2 is YFSETQ in the germline V gene. CDR3 loop: CASSLVRTGLNEQFF. The CDR3 DNA follows: TGCGCCAGCAGCTTGGTTCGGACAGGGCTGAATGAGCAGTTCTTC.

This clone showed up just a few times. The CDR3 protein is CASSGDRGTYGYTF. The CDR3 coding sequence is TGTGCCAGCAGCGGGGACAGGGGGACCTATGGCTACACCTTC. The chain carries TRBV2 and TRBJ1-2, with 11 nucleotides matching TRBD1. Trimming took 6 bases from V and 4 from J; bases not matched to a gene: 4. Germline V gene data show CDR1 as SNHLY and CDR2 as FYNNEI. The CDR3 is 14 amino acids.

This clone was seen more than once but under ten times. The chain employs TRBV14 and TRBJ2-7; TRBD2 agrees at 9 bases. The CDR3 is 14 residues long. Per germline, CDR1 SGHDN and CDR2 FVKESK. V shed 4 bases and J 3 bases; nucleotides not matched to a gene: 4. CDR3 bases: TGTGCCAGCAGCCGGGGAGCGGGAGGCTACGAGCAGTACTTC. It translates to CASSRGAGGYEQYF.

The chain uses TRBV7-2 and TRBJ2-3, with 12 bases that match TRBD2. Germline V lookup: CDR1 SGHTA, CDR2 FQGNSA. Trimming removed 5 bases from V and 6 bases from J; junction bases left unmatched: 9. CDR3 length equals 16 residues. CDR3 sequence: CASSNRLAGARDTQYF. The CDR3 nucleotides are TGTGCCAGCAGCAACCGACTAGCGGGAGCGAGGGATACGCAGTATTTT. The whole variable domain, remainder taken from reference TRBV7-2 and TRBJ2-3, is GAGVSQSPSNKVTEKGKDVELRCDPISGHTALYWYRQSLGQGLEFLIYFQGNSAPDKSGLPSDRFSAERTGGSVSTLTIQRTQQEDSAVYLCASSNRLAGARDTQYFGPGTRLTVL.

This clone showed up just a few times. This chain connects TRBV6-5 to TRBJ2-5, with 7 nucleotides matching TRBD2. V shed 5 bases, J shed 5 bases, and the junction held 11 bases outside the gene matches. This CDR3 region has 15 residues. Germline V gene data show CDR1 as MNHEY and CDR2 as SVGAGI. CDR3 residues: CASSHWDYAYETQYF. The CDR3, as DNA: TGTGCCAGCAGTCACTGGGACTACGCGTATGAGACCCAGTACTTC.

The rearrangement joins TRBV30 to TRBJ2-7; 7 nucleotides align to TRBD2. Germline V gene data show CDR1 as GTSNPN and CDR2 as SVGIG (reference sequence). The V and J ends lost 4 bases and 6 bases, in that order; junction bases with no gene match: 12. This CDR3 contains 14 residues. CDR3 loop: CAWTFRWGGGEQYF. The CDR3 DNA reads as TGTGCCTGGACCTTCAGGTGGGGGGGAGGCGAGCAGTACTTC. Combining the CDR3 with reference TRBV30 and TRBJ2-7 gives the whole variable domain SQTIHQWPATLVQPVGSPLSLECTVEGTSNPNLYWYRQAAGRGLQLLFYSVGIGQISSEVPQNLSASRPQDRQFILSSKKLLLSDSGFYLCAWTFRWGGGEQYFGPGTRLTVT.

J is TRBJ2-6 and V is TRBV28, with D unclear. V lost 3 bases to trimming and J lost 0 bases, with 6 bases between them. The CDR3 runs 15 residues. Germline V gene data show CDR1 as MDHEN and CDR2 as SYDVKM. The CDR3, as DNA: TGTGCCAGCAGTTTTTTCGGCTCTGGGGCCAACGTCCTGACTTTC. Amino acid sequence: CASSFFGSGANVLTF.

This chain links TRBV5-6 with TRBJ1-1; D is unresolved. The CDR3 is 11 amino acids. The V gene lost 6 bases and the J gene lost 2 bases, with 5 bases spanning the gap. CDR1 is SGHDT and CDR2 is YYEEEE in the germline V gene. This CDR3 is CASNLNTEAFF. The CDR3 DNA reads TGTGCCAGCAATCTAAACACTGAAGCTTTCTTT.

The J gene is TRBJ1-3, the V gene TRBV9; perhaps TRBD1 as D (6 bases). Germline V gene data show CDR1 as SGDLS and CDR2 as YYNGEE. Between the trimmed V and J ends, which lost 3 bases and 1 base, there was a span of 17 bases. The CDR3 spans 17 residues. DNA for the CDR3: TGTGCCAGCAGCGCCTTCCCTGACAGGACGTCTGGAAACACCATATATTTT. Protein product: CASSAFPDRTSGNTIYF.

The genes are TRBV25-1 and TRBJ1-6, with a weak D call TRBD1 (5 bases). V shed 3 bases and J shed 9 bases, with 15 bases lying between them. The CDR3 is made up of 15 amino acids. CDR1 MGHDK and CDR2 SYGVNS come from the germline V gene. The CDR3 spells CASSEWRQGGSPLHF. The CDR3 coding sequence is TGTGCCAGCAGTGAGTGGCGCCAGGGTGGTTCACCCCTCCACTTT.

The table lists this clone with a few counts. The gene calls are TRBV9 and TRBJ1-1; D remains ambiguous. Germline values: CDR1 SGDLS, CDR2 YYNGEE. CDR3 length: 14 residues. Trimming shortened V by 1 base and J by 0 bases, and 7 bases separated the two germline ends. Here the CDR3 DNA reads TGTGCCAGCAGCGTAACGAGAATGAACACTGAAGCTTTCTTT. This codes for CASSVTRMNTEAFF.

This clone was recorded a few times. Other DNA sequences from this sample encode an identical CDR3 as well. The chain couples TRBV5-6 to TRBJ2-5, with D tentatively TRBD2 (5 bases). The germline CDR1 and CDR2 sequences are SGHDT and YYEEEE. Trimming shortened V by 2 bases and J by 5 bases, and 10 bases separated the two germline ends. The length of the CDR3 is 13 residues. CDR3 sequence (DNA): TGTGCCAGCAGCTTCGGGCGAGGGGAGACCCAGTACTTC. As protein: CASSFGRGETQYF.